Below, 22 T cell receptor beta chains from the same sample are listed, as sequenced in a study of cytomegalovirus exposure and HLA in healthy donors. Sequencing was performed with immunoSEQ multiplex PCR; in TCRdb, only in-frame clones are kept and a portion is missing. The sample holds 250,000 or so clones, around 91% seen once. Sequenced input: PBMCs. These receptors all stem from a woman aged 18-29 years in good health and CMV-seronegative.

In nucleotides, the CDR3 is TGTGCCAGCAGTGAATCAGGGAATAATGAAAAACTGTTTTTT. Translating gives CASSESGNNEKLFF. The chain carries TRBV25-1 and TRBJ1-4; D is possibly TRBD1 (5 bases). V gave up 1 base and J gave up 4 bases, with 7 bases separating them. The V gene's germline CDR1 is MGHDK and CDR2 SYGVNS. This CDR3 has 14 amino acids. Looking up the rest from reference TRBV25-1 and TRBJ1-4 gives the full variable domain: EADIYQTPRYLVIGTGKKITLECSQTMGHDKMYWYQQDPGMELHLIHYSYGVNSTEKGDLSSESTVSRIRTEHFPLTLESARPSHTSQYLCASSESGNNEKLFFGSGTQLSVL.

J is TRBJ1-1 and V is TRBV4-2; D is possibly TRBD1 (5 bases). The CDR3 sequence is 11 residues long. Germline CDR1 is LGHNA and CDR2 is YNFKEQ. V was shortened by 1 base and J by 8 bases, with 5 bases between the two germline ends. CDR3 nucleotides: TGTGCCAGCAGCCAAGGGACAGAAGCTTTCTTT. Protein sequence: CASSQGTEAFF.

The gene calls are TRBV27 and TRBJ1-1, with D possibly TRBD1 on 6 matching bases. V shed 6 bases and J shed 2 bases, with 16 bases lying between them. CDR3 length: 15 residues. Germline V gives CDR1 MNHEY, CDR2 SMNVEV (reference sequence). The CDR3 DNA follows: TGTGCCAGCAGCCCTTATAGGACAGTAAACACTGAAGCTTTCTTT. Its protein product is CASSPYRTVNTEAFF.

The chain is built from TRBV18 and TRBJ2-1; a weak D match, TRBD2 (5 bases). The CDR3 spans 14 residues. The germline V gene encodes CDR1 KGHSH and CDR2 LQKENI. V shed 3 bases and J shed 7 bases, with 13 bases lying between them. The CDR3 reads CASSPSVALNEQFF. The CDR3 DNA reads TGTGCCAGCTCACCTAGCGTGGCGTTGAATGAGCAGTTCTTC.

CDR3 sequence reads: CASSFSDRADTQYF. Written as DNA, the CDR3 is TGTGCCAGCAGCTTTTCGGACAGGGCAGATACGCAGTATTTT. The genes are TRBV7-9 and TRBJ2-3; the match to TRBD1 covers 8 bases. V trimming: 3 bases; J trimming: 4 bases; junction bases outside the gene matches: 3. The CDR3 has 14 residues. Looked up from germline, CDR1 is SEHNR and CDR2 is FQNEAQ (reference sequence).

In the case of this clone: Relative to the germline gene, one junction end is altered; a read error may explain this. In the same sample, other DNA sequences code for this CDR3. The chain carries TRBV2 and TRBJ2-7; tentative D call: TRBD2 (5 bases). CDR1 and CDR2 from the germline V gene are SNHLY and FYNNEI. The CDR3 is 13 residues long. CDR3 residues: CASIPDFFYEQYF. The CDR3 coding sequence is TGTGCCAGCATCCCGGACTTTTTCTACGAGCAGTACTTT.

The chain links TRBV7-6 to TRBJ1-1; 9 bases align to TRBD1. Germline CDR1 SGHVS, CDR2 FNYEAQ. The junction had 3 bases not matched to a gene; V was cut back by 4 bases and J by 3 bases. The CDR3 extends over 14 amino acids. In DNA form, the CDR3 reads TGTGCCAGCAGCTCCACAGGGGGCTACACTGAAGCTTTCTTT. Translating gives CASSSTGGYTEAFF.

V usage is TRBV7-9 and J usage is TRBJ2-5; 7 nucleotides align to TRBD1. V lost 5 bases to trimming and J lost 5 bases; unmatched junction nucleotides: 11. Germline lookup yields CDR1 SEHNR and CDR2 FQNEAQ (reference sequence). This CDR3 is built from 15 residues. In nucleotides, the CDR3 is TGTGCCAGCAGCATTGGACAGGCAAACGGGGAGACCCAGTACTTC. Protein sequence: CASSIGQANGETQYF.

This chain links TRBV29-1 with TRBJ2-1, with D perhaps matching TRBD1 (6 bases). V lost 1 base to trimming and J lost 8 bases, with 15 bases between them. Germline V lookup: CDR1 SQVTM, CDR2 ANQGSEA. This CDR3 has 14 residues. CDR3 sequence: CSVEGTVPTDEQFF. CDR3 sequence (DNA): TGCAGCGTTGAAGGGACAGTCCCTACGGATGAGCAGTTCTTC.

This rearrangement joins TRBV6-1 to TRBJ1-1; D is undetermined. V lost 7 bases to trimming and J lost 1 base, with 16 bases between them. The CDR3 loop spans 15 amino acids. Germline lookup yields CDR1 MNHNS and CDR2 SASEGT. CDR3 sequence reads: CASTIMHSANTEAFF. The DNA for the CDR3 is TGTGCCAGCACTATTATGCACAGTGCGAACACTGAAGCTTTCTTT.

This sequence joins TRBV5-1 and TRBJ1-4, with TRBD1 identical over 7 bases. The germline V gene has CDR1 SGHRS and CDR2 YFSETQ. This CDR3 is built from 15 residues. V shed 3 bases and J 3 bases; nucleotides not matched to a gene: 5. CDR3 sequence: CASSSTGPSNEKLFF. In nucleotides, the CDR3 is TGCGCCAGCAGCTCGACAGGGCCGTCTAATGAAAAACTGTTTTTT.

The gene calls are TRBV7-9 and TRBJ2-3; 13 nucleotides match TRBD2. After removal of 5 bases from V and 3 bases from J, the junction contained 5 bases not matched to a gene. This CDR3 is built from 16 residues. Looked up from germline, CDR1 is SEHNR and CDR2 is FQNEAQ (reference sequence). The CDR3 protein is CASSPGLAGATDTQYF. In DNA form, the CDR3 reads TGTGCCAGCAGCCCTGGACTAGCGGGGGCGACAGATACGCAGTATTTT.

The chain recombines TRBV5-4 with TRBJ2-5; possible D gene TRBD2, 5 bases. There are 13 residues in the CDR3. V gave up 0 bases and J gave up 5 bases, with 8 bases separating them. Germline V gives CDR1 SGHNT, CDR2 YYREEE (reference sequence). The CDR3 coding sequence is TGTGCCAGCAGCTTGGAGGAGGTGGAGACCCAGTACTTC. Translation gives CASSLEEVETQYF.

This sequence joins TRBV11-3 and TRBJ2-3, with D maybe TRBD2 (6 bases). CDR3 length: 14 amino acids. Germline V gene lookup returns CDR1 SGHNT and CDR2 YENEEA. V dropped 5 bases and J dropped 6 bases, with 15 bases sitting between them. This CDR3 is CASSLGVEGDTQYF. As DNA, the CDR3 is TGTGCCAGCAGCCTCGGGGTGGAGGGGGATACGCAGTATTTT.

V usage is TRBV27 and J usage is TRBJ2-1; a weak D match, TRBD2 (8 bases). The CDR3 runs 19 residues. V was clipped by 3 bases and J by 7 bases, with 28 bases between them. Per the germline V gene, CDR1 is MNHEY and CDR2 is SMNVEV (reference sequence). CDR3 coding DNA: TGTGCCAGCAGTTTTGCGCTGGGGACAGAGCGGGGGTTTTGGAATGAGCAGTTCTTC. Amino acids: CASSFALGTERGFWNEQFF.

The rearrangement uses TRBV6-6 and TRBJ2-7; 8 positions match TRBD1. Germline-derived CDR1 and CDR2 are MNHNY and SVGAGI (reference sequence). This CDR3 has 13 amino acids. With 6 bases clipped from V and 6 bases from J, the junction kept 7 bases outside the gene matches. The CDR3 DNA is TGTGCCAGCAGACCGGACAGGGCGCTCGAGCAGTACTTC. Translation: CASRPDRALEQYF.

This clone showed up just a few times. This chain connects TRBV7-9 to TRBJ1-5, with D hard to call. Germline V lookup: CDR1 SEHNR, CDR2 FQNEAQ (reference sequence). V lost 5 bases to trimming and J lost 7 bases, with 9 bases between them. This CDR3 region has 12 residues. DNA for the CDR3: TGTGCCAGCAGCCTACTGTCCCAGCCCCAGCATTTT. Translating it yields CASSLLSQPQHF. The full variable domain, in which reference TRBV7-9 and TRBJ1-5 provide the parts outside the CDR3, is DTGVSQNPRHKITKRGQNVTFRCDPISEHNRLYWYRQTLGQGPEFLTYFQNEAQLEKSRLLSDRFSAERPKGSFSTLEIQRTEQGDSAMYLCASSLLSQPQHFGDGTRLSIL.

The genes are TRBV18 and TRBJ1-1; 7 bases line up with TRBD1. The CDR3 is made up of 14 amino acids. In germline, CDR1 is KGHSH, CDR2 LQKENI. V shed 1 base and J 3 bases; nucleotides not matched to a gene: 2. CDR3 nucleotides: TGTGCCAGCTCACCACAGGACAGGTACACTGAAGCTTTCTTT. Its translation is CASSPQDRYTEAFF.

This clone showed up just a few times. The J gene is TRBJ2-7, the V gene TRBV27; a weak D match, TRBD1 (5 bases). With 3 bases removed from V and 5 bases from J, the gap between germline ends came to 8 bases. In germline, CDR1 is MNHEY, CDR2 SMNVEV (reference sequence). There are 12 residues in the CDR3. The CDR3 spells CASSFPGNEQYF. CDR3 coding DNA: TGTGCCAGCAGTTTCCCAGGGAACGAGCAGTACTTC.

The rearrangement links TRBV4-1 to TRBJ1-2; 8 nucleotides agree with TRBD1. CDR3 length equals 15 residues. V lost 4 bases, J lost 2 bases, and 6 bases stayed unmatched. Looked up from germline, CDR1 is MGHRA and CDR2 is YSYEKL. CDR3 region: CASSPRAGGNYGYTF. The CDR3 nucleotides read TGCGCCAGCAGCCCCAGGGCAGGGGGCAACTATGGCTACACCTTC.

CDR3 coding DNA: TGCACCAGCAGCGCCTGGGGCCTAGCGGGGGGGGAGACCCAGTACTTC. Amino acids: CTSSAWGLAGGETQYF. J is TRBJ2-5 and V is TRBV1; TRBD2 was called by the table and not checked on the DNA. TRBV1 is a listed pseudogene. CDR3 length: 16 residues.

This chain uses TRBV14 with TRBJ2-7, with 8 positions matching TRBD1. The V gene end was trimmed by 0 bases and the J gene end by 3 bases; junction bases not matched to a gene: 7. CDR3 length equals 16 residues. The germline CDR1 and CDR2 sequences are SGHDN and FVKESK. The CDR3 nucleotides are TGTGCCAGCAGCCAAGACAGGGGGCGATCGGGCTACGAGCAGTACTTC. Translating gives CASSQDRGRSGYEQYF.